A single sample is the source of the 18 T cell receptor beta chains below, sequenced in a study of T-cell reconstitution after alpha-beta-depleted transplantation in children. The authors prepared the TCRbeta library with unique molecular identifiers. TCRdb processed the PCR reads anew with MiXCR; each CDR3 protein has one entry. Among 500,000 to 750,000 distinct CDR3 sequences listed, under 15% were seen once. The input for sequencing was PBMCs, mostly from graft donor cells, taken 360 days after TCRalphabeta/CD19-depleted stem cell transplant. These receptors all stem from a male patient aged 5 to 17 who had a stem cell transplant for acute myeloid leukemia, so the T cells may come from the graft donor.

V and J are TRBV7-6 and TRBJ2-1; 12 nucleotides align to TRBD2. Germline V gene lookup returns CDR1 SGHVS and CDR2 FNYEAQ. There are 16 residues in the CDR3. V dropped 3 bases and J dropped 8; count of bases not matched to a gene: 8. The CDR3 here is CASSLLAGGKVDEQFF. DNA for the CDR3: TGTGCCAGCAGCTTGCTAGCGGGAGGGAAGGTAGATGAGCAGTTCTTC.

The chain joins TRBV6-5 to TRBJ2-7, with D hard to call. The CDR3 has 14 amino acids. Looked up from germline, CDR1 is MNHEY and CDR2 is SVGAGI. Trimming cost V 7 bases and J 1 base, with 14 bases left between them. In DNA, the CDR3 is TGTGCCAGCATTCTCAGTGGAGTATCCTACGAGCAGTACTTC. It translates to CASILSGVSYEQYF.

J is TRBJ1-1 and V is TRBV4-2; D call uncertain. The germline gives CDR1 LGHNA, CDR2 YNFKEQ. This CDR3 has 17 amino acids. V was pared by 0 bases and J by 3 bases, with 17 bases between. DNA for the CDR3: TGTGCCAGCAGCCAAGATTCGGGCGACGGGGAGGACACTGAAGCTTTCTTT. Its protein is CASSQDSGDGEDTEAFF.

This clonotype was found a few times. This chain uses TRBV20-1 with TRBJ2-4; TRBD1 matches 7 bases. The CDR3 has 15 residues. V lost 0 bases and J lost 0; bases outside the gene matches: 2. The V gene's germline CDR1 is DFQATT and CDR2 SNEGSKA (reference sequence). CDR3 in amino acids: CSAREQGIAKNIQYF. Here the CDR3 DNA reads TGCAGTGCTAGAGAACAGGGGATAGCCAAAAACATTCAGTACTTC.

This clonotype was seen more than once but under ten times. J is TRBJ1-1 and V is TRBV11-1; D is uncertain. Trimming shortened V by 6 bases and J by 0 bases, and 8 bases separated the two germline ends. Germline-derived CDR1 and CDR2 are SGHAT and FQDESV (reference sequence). This CDR3 is built from 13 residues. The CDR3 sequence is CASRVTVNTEAFF. The CDR3 DNA reads TGTGCCAGCAGAGTTACAGTGAACACTGAAGCTTTCTTT.

The genes are TRBV12-3 or TRBV12-4 and TRBJ1-6, with TRBD1 identical over 9 bases. This CDR3 contains 18 residues. V was clipped by 3 bases and J by 6 bases; unmatched bases: 12. The CDR3: CASSFMGQGVGFNSPLHF. The CDR3 DNA is TGTGCCAGCAGTTTTATGGGACAGGGAGTTGGCTTTAATTCACCCCTCCACTTT.

The CDR3 nucleotides read TGTGCCAGCAGCTTAGGGAGATCTGGGGCCAACGTCCTGACTTTC. Translating gives CASSLGRSGANVLTF. This rearrangement joins TRBV7-3 to TRBJ2-6, with D possibly matching TRBD2 (5 bases). Germline CDR1 reads SGHTA; CDR2 reads FQGTGA. V was trimmed by 2 bases and J by 1 base, leaving 6 bases between them. This CDR3 is 15 amino acids long.

This clonotype occurred a few times. The V call is TRBV6-2 or TRBV6-3, the J call TRBJ1-3; TRBD1 is a possible D gene (5 bases). Germline CDR1 reads MNHEY; CDR2 reads SVGEGT. The V and J ends lost 7 bases and 3 bases respectively, with 13 bases between them. The CDR3 is made up of 14 amino acids. The CDR3 loop reads CASTYGGSGNTIYF. DNA for the CDR3: TGTGCCAGCACCTACGGGGGAAGTGGAAACACCATATATTTT.

This clonotype was observed a few times. The chain carries TRBV30 and TRBJ2-5; D is possibly TRBD1 (5 bases). V was trimmed by 5 bases and J by 7 bases, leaving 14 bases between them. This CDR3 has 12 residues. Germline V CDR1 and CDR2: GTSNPN, SVGIG (reference sequence). CDR3 bases: TGTGCCTGGCGAGCGTGGGGCGGGACCCAGTACTTC. It codes for CAWRAWGGTQYF.

V gene TRBV20-1 combines with J gene TRBJ2-7; 10 nucleotides match TRBD2. From germline, CDR1 is DFQATT and CDR2 SNEGSKA (reference sequence). The ends lost 5 bases at V and 6 bases at J; junction bases unmatched: 7. This CDR3 contains 13 residues. DNA of the CDR3: TGCAGTGCTGGGATAGCGGGAGGAATCGAGCAGTACTTC. Its translation: CSAGIAGGIEQYF.

This clonotype was picked up a small number of times. The J gene is TRBJ2-2, the V gene TRBV12-3 or TRBV12-4; 11 bases match TRBD1. The trim removed 2 bases at V and 1 base at J, leaving 18 bases unmatched. The length of the CDR3 is 22 residues. CDR3 sequence reads: CASSLRGTGGLLTPLNTGELFF. For the CDR3, the DNA is TGTGCCAGCAGTTTAAGGGGGACAGGGGGATTACTAACTCCTTTGAACACCGGGGAGCTGTTTTTT.

This chain joins TRBV6-1 and TRBJ2-7, with 7 bases lining up with TRBD1. CDR1 and CDR2 from the germline V gene are MNHNS and SASEGT. The junction had 6 bases not matched to a gene; V was cut back by 1 base and J by 6 bases. This CDR3 is built from 14 residues. As DNA, the CDR3 is TGTGCCAGCAGTGAAGAGAGGACAGGCGGCGAGCAGTACTTC. Its protein is CASSEERTGGEQYF.

This clonotype was counted only a few times. This chain uses TRBV29-1 with TRBJ2-4; D gene ambiguous. The CDR3 consists of 12 residues. Trimming took off 4 bases at V and 7 bases at J, with 11 bases between the two ends. Germline V CDR1 and CDR2: SQVTM, ANQGSEA. As DNA, the CDR3 is TGCAGCGTTGTACGGGTAGGGAACATTCAGTACTTC. It is translated as CSVVRVGNIQYF.

This clonotype was counted at least ten times. The chain employs TRBV3-1 and TRBJ1-3; D is uncertain. V was trimmed by 0 bases and J by 8 bases, leaving 17 bases between them. Per the germline V gene, CDR1 is LGHDT and CDR2 is YNNKEL (reference sequence). The CDR3 extends over 16 amino acids. CDR3 sequence reads: CASSQDLGSALDTIYF. The CDR3, as DNA: TGTGCCAGCAGCCAAGATTTAGGCAGCGCCTTGGACACCATATATTTT. The full variable domain, its missing parts supplied by reference TRBV3-1 and TRBJ1-3, is DTAVSQTPKYLVTQMGNDKSIKCEQNLGHDTMYWYKQDSKKFLKIMFSYNNKELIINETVPNRFSPKSPDKAHLNLHINSLELGDSAVYFCASSQDLGSALDTIYFGEGSWLTVV.

The V call is TRBV20-1, the J call TRBJ2-3, with TRBD2 identical over 10 bases. With V trimmed by 0 bases and J by 6 bases, 15 bases remained unmatched. CDR3 length equals 18 residues. Germline V CDR1 and CDR2: DFQATT, SNEGSKA (reference sequence). CDR3 sequence reads: CSARDPFASGGNRDTQYF. For the CDR3, the DNA is TGCAGTGCTAGAGATCCTTTCGCTAGCGGGGGTAACCGGGATACGCAGTATTTT.

This clonotype was seen repeatedly, ten times or more. The chain uses TRBV6-2 or TRBV6-3 and TRBJ2-2; unclear D gene. V shed 4 bases and J shed 5 bases, with 11 bases lying between them. Per germline, CDR1 MNHEY and CDR2 SVGEGT. CDR3 size: 14 residues. CDR3 nucleotide sequence: TGTGCCAGCAGTTTAGTTCTTCAAACCGGGGAGCTGTTTTTT. The encoded protein is CASSLVLQTGELFF.

This clonotype occurred many times. This rearrangement joins TRBV2 to TRBJ2-5, with 10 bases aligning to TRBD1. The CDR3 covers 13 residues. Per germline, CDR1 SNHLY and CDR2 FYNNEI. For the CDR3, the DNA is TGTGCTGAGGGACAGGGGCGATCGGAGACCCAGTACTTC. Amino acids: CAEGQGRSETQYF. Full variable domain (outside the CDR3, taken from reference TRBV2 and TRBJ2-5): EPEVTQTPSHQVTQMGQEVILRCVPISNHLYFYWYRQILGQKVEFLVSFYNNEISEKSEIFDDQFSVERPDGSNFTLKIRSTKLEDSAMYFCAEGQGRSETQYFGPGTRLLVL.

This clonotype has a count of ten or more. J is TRBJ2-3 and V is TRBV11-1; 10 bases map to TRBD2. Germline loops: CDR1 SGHAT, CDR2 FQDESV (reference sequence). The CDR3 is 13 residues long. The trim removed 4 bases at V and 5 bases at J, leaving 0 bases unmatched. The CDR3 here is CASSSSGRDTQYF. CDR3 bases: TGTGCCAGCAGCTCTAGCGGGAGAGATACGCAGTATTTT.